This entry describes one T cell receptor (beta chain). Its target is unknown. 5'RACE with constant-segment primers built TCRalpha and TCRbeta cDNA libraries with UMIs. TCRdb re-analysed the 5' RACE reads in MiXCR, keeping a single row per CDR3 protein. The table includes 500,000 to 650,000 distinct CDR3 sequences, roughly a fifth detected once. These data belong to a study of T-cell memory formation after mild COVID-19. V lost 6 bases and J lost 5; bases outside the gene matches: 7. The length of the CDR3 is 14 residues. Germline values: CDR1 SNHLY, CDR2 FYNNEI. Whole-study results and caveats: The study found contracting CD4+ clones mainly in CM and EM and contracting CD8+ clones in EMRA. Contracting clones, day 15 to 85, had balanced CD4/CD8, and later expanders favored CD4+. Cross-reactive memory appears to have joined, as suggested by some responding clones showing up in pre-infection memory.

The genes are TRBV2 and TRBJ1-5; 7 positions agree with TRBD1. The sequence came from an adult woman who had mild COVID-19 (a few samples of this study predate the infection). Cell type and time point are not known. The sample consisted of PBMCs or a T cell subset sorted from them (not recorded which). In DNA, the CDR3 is TGTGCCAGCAGCGGGGACAGCGCATATCAGCCCCAGCATTTT. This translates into CASSGDSAYQPQHF.